This TCR beta chain was documented in a study of CD8 T cell repertoires and HIV-1 epitope variants. Germline V lookup: CDR1 LGHNA, CDR2 YNFKEQ. The J segment lost 7 bases and the V segment lost 5 bases, leaving 11 bases of the junction unmatched. The CDR3 contains 14 residues. Concerning this clone: The antigen is unknown.

Clones were read by immunoSEQ multiplex PCR, and TCRdb kept only the in-frame ones, dropping some. The sample lists around 5,100 clones, less than 70% occurring once. The sequencing input was cultured CD8+ T cells derived from PBMCs. This chain uses TRBV4-2 with TRBJ2-7; TRBD1 aligns across 7 bases. The clonotype was recovered from a male donor with HIV. The CDR3 loop is CASSLGQYLREQYF. The CDR3 DNA sequence: TGTGCCAGCAGCTTGGGACAGTACCTTCGTGAGCAGTACTTC.